Listed below are T cell receptor beta chains from one sample, sequenced in a study of radiation and T cells in renal cell carcinoma. Here immunoSEQ multiplex PCR was the method, and the copy in TCRdb shows in-frame clones only, minus some. Among 120,000 to 150,000 clones listed, around 88% were seen once. The specimen comprised blood, sampled from a patient whose treatment included radiotherapy and nephrectomy. The source of these receptors is a woman in her forties or fifties with renal cell carcinoma. Each CDR3 is given with its conserved first and last residue. A D gene is named only where the DNA matches it firmly. Size tells how often a clone was seen (once, few, many) or the class of an expanded clone, and some rows leave it out.

>TRBV11-2|TRBJ1-6|NA|NA
TGTGCCAGCAGTAGAGGAGGGTCCTATAATTCACCCCTCCACTTT
CASSRGGSYNSPLHF
>TRBV6-6|TRBJ2-5|NA|NA
TGTGCCAGCAGTTCCGCAGATAAGAAGGCGGAGACCCAGTACTTC
CASSSADKKAETQYF
>TRBV5-4|TRBJ1-1|NA|NA
TGTGCCAGCAGCTCGGACAGACTGCCTGAAGCTTTCTTT
CASSSDRLPEAFF
>TRBV4-3|TRBJ2-5|NA|NA
TGCGCCAGCAGCCAAGGGCCGAGACAGCAAGAGACCCAGTACTTC
CASSQGPRQQETQYF
>TRBV2|TRBJ1-5|NA|once
TGTGCCAGCAGTGAAATAGCCGGTCAGCCCCAGCATTTT
CASSEIAGQPQHF
>TRBV5-1|TRBJ1-4|NA|once
TGCGCCAGCAGCTTGGGTGTCGGGGAAAATGAAAAACTGTTTTTT
CASSLGVGENEKLFF
>TRBV10-3|TRBJ1-1|NA|few
TGTGCCATCAGTGACTACAGCACGAACACTGAAGCTTTCTTT
CAISDYSTNTEAFF
>TRBV9|TRBJ2-7|TRBD1|NA
TGTGCCAGCAGCGTAGGGACAGGGGACGAGCAGTACTTC
CASSVGTGDEQYF
>TRBV7-2|TRBJ2-2|NA|NA
TGTGCCAGCAGCTTCAGGGGTGGGAACACCGGGGAGCTGTTTTTT
CASSFRGGNTGELFF
>TRBV18|TRBJ2-7|TRBD1|NA
TGTGCCAGCTCACCTCCGGGACAGGGGATATACGAGCAGTACTTC
CASSPPGQGIYEQYF
>TRBV15|TRBJ2-3|TRBD1|NA
TGTGCCACCAGCAGAGTTCCGGGACAGGCCACAGATACGCAGTATTTT
CATSRVPGQATDTQYF
>TRBV6-5|TRBJ2-7|NA|NA
TGTGCCAGCAGTTACTCTTCGGGGGAGCGCCAGGAGCAGTACTTC
CASSYSSGERQEQYF
>TRBV9|TRBJ1-1|NA|NA
TGTGCCAGCAGCGTCGACAGTCTGAACACTGAAGCTTTCTTT
CASSVDSLNTEAFF
>TRBV30|TRBJ2-5|TRBD2|NA
TGTGCCTGGAGTTTTAGCGGGGGGCCGGGGGAGACCCAGTACTTC
CAWSFSGGPGETQYF
>TRBV9|TRBJ2-1|NA|NA
TGTGCCAGCAGCTTCAGTGGCGGGATGATGAACAATGAGCAGTTCTTC
CASSFSGGMMNNEQFF